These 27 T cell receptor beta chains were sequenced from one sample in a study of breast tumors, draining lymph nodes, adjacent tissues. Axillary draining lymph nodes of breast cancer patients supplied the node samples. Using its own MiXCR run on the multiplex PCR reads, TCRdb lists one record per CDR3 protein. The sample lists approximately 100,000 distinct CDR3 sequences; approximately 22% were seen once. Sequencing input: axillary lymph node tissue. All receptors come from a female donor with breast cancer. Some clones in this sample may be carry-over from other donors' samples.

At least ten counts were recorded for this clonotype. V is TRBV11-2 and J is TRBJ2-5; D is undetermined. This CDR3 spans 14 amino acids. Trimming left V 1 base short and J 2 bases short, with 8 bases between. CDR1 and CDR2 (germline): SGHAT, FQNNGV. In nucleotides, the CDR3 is TGTGCCAGCAGCTTAGGGCCCTTTCAAGAGACCCAGTACTTC. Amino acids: CASSLGPFQETQYF.

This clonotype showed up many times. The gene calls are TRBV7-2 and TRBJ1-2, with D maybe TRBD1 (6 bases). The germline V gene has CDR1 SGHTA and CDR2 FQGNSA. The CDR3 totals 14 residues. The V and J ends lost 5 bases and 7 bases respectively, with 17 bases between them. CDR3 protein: CASSLEGGMGGYTF. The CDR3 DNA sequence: TGTGCCAGCAGCCTCGAGGGGGGAATGGGTGGCTACACCTTC.

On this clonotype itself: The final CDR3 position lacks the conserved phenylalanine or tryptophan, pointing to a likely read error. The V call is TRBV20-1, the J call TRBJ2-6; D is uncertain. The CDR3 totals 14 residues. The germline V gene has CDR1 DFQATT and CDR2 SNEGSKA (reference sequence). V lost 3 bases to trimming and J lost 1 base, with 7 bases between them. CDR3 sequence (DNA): TGCAGTGCTAGTGAGGCGTCTGGGGCCAACGTCCTGACTTCC. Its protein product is CSASEASGANVLTS.

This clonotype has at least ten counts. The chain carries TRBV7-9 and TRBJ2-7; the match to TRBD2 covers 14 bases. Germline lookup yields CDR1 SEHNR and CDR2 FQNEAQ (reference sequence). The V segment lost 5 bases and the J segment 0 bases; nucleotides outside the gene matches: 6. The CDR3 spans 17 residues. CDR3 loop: CASSPTSGGAGSYEQYF. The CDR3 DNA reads TGTGCCAGCAGCCCGACTAGCGGGGGGGCAGGCTCCTACGAGCAGTACTTC.

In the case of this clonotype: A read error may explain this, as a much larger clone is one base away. The CDR3 is CSVGTGLNQPQHF. The CDR3 bases are TGCAGCGTTGGGACAGGGTTGAATCAGCCCCAGCATTTT. The chain joins TRBV29-1 to TRBJ1-5; 8 positions match TRBD1. The CDR3 is made up of 13 amino acids. Germline V gene lookup returns CDR1 SQVTM and CDR2 ANQGSEA. V was clipped by 4 bases and J by 4 bases; unmatched bases: 3.

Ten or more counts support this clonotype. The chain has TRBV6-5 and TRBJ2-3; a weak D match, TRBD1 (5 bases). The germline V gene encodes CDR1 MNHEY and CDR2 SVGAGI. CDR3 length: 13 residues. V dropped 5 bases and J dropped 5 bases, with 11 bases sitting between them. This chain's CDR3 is CASSKQGLDTQYF. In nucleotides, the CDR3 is TGTGCCAGCAGTAAGCAGGGTTTAGATACGCAGTATTTT.

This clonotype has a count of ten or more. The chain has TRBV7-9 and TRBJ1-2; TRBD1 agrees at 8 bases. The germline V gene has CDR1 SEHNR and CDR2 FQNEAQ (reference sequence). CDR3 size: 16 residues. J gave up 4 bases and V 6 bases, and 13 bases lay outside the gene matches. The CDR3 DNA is TGTGCCAGCAGTTCCTTCAGCGGGACAGGCGGCTATGGCTACACCTTC. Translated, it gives CASSSFSGTGGYGYTF.

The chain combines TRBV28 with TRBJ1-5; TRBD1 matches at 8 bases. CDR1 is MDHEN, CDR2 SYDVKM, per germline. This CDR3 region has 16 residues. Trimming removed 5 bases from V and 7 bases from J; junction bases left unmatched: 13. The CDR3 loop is CASSLGQGSLRQPQHF. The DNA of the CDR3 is TGTGCCAGCAGTCTCGGACAGGGTTCTCTAAGGCAGCCCCAGCATTTT. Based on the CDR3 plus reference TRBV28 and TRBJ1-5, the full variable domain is DVKVTQSSRYLVKRTGEKVFLECVQDMDHENMFWYRQDPGLGLRLIYFSYDVKMKEKGDIPEGYSVSREKKERFSLILESASTNQTSMYLCASSLGQGSLRQPQHFGDGTRLSIL.

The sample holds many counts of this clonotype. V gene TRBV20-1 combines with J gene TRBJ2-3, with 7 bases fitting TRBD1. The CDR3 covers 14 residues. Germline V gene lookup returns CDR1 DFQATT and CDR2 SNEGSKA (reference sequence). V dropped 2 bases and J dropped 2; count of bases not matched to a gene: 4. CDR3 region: CSARPGQLTDTQYF. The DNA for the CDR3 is TGCAGTGCTAGACCGGGACAGCTCACAGATACGCAGTATTTT.

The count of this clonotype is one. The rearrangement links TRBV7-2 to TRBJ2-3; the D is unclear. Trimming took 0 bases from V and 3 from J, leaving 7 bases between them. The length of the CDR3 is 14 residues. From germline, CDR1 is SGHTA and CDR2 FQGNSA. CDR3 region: CASSLARATDTQYF. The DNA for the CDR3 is TGTGCCAGCAGCTTAGCCCGAGCAACAGATACGCAGTATTTT.

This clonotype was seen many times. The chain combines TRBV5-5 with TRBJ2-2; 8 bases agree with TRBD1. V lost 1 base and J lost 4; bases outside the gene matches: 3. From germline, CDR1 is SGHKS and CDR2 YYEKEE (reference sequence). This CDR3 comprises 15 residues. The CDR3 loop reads CASSLKDRATGELFF. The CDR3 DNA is TGTGCCAGCAGCTTGAAGGACAGGGCCACCGGGGAGCTGTTTTTT.

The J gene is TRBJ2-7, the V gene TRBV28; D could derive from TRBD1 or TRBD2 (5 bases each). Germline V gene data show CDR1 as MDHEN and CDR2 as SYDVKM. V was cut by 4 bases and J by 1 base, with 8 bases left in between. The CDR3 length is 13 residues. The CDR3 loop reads CASSSGLSYEQYF. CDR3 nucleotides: TGTGCCAGCAGTTCGGGGCTATCCTACGAGCAGTACTTC. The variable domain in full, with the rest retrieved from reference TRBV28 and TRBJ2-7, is DVKVTQSSRYLVKRTGEKVFLECVQDMDHENMFWYRQDPGLGLRLIYFSYDVKMKEKGDIPEGYSVSREKKERFSLILESASTNQTSMYLCASSSGLSYEQYFGPGTRLTVT.

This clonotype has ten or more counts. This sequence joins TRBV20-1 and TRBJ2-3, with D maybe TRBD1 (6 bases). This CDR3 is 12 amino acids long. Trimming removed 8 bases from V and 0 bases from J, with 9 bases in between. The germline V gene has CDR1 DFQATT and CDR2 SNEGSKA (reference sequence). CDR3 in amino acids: CSPQGSTDTQYF. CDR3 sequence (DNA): TGCAGTCCACAGGGAAGCACAGATACGCAGTATTTT.

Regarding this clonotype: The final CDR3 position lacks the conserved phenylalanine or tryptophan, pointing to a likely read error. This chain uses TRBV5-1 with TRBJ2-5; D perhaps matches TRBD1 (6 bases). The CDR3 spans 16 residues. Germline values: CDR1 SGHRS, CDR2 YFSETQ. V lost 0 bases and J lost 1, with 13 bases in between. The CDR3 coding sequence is TGCGCCAGCAGCTTGGTTGGCAGGGGCACCCAAGAGACCCAGTACCTC. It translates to CASSLVGRGTQETQYL.

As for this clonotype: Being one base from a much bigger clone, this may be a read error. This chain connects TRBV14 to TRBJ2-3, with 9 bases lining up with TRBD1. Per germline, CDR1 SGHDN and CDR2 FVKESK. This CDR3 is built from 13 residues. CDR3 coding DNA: TGTGCCAGCGGGACAGGGTTAACAGATACGCTGTATTTT. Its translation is CASGTGLTDTLYF. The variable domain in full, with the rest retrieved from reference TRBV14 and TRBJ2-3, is EAGVTQFPSHSVIEKGQTVTLRCDPISGHDNLYWYRRVMGKEIKFLLHFVKESKQDESGMPNNRFLAERTGGTYSTLKVQPAELEDSGVYFCASGTGLTDTLYFGPGTRLTVL.

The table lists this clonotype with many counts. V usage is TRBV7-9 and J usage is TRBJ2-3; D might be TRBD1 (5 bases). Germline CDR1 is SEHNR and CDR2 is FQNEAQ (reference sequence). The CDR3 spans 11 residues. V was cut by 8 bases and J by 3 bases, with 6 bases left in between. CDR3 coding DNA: TGTGCCAGCCAGGGAACAGATACGCAGTATTTT. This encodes CASQGTDTQYF.

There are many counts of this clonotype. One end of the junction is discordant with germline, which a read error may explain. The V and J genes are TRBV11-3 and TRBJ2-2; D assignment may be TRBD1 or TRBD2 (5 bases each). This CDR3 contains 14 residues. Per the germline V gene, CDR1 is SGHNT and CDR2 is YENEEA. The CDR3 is CASSDPFGDGELLF. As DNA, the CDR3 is TGTGCCAGCAGCGATCCTTTTGGGGACGGGGAGCTGCTTTTT.

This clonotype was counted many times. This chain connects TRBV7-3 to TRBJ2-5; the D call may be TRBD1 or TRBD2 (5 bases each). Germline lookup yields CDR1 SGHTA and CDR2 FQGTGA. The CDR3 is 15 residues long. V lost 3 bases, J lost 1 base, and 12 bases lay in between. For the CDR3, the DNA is TGTGCCAGCAGCTTGGCAGCCGGGACCCAAGAGACCCAGTACTTC. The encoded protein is CASSLAAGTQETQYF.

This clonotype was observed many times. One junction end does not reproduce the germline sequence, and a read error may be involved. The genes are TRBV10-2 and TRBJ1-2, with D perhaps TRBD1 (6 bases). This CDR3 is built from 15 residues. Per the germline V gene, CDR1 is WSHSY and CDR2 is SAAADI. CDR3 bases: TGCACCAGCAGTGAGGGGGTTGGGGGCTACAAAGGCTACACCTTC. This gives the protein CTSSEGVGGYKGYTF.

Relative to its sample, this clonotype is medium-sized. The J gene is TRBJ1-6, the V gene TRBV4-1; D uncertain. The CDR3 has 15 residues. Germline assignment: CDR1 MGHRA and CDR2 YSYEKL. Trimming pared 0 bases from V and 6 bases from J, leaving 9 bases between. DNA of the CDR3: TGCGCCAGCAGCCAAGAAGTCCAGGTTAATTCACCCCTCCACTTT. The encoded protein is CASSQEVQVNSPLHF.

The CDR3: CASSPHPHSYNEQFF. CDR3 DNA: TGTGCCAGCAGTCCCCACCCTCACTCCTACAATGAGCAGTTCTTC. This chain links TRBV28 with TRBJ2-1; D unresolved. V was clipped by 5 bases and J by 0 bases, with 11 bases between them. CDR3 size: 15 residues. Germline V gene sequence: CDR1 MDHEN, CDR2 SYDVKM.

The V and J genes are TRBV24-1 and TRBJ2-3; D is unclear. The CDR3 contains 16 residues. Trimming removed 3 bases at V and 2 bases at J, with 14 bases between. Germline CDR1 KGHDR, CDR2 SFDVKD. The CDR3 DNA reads TGTGCCACCAGTGATGATCAGCACAGCTTCACAGATACGCAGTATTTT. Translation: CATSDDQHSFTDTQYF.

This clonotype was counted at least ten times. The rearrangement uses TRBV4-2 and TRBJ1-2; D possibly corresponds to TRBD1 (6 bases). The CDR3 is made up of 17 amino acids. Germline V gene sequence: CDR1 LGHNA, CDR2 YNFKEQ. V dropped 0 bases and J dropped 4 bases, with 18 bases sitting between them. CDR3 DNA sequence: TGTGCCAGCAGCCAAGATATCTCGACGGGGGCTGGCTATGGCTACACCTTC. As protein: CASSQDISTGAGYGYTF.

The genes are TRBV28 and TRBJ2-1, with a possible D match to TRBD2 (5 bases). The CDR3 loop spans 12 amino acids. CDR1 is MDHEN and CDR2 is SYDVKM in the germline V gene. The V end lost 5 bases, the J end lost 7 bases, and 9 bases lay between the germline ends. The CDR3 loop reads CASSLTRNEQFF. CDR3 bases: TGTGCCAGCAGTCTTACTAGAAATGAGCAGTTCTTC.

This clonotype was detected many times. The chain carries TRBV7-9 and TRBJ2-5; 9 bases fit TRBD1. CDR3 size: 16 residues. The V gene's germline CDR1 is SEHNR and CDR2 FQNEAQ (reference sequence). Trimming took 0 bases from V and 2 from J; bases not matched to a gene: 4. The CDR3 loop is CASSLAPGQGQETQYF. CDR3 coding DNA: TGTGCCAGCAGCTTAGCACCGGGACAGGGACAAGAGACCCAGTACTTC. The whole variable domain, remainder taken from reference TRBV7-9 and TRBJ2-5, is DTGVSQNPRHKITKRGQNVTFRCDPISEHNRLYWYRQTLGQGPEFLTYFQNEAQLEKSRLLSDRFSAERPKGSFSTLEIQRTEQGDSAMYLCASSLAPGQGQETQYFGPGTRLLVL.

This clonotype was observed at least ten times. CDR3 residues: CASSYSGGVNEKLFF. CDR3 nucleotides: TGTGCCAGCAGTTACTCAGGGGGCGTTAATGAAAAACTGTTTTTT. This rearrangement joins TRBV6-5 to TRBJ1-4, with 7 bases lining up with TRBD1. Germline CDR1 is MNHEY and CDR2 is SVGAGI. The CDR3 has 15 amino acids. V shed 0 bases and J 4 bases; nucleotides not matched to a gene: 2.

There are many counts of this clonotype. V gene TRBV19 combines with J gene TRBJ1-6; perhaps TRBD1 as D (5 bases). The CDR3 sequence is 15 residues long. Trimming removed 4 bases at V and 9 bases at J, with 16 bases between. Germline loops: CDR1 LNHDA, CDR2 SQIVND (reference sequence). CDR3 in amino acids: CASSSSGTKVSPLHF. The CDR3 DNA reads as TGTGCCAGTAGTAGCTCCGGGACTAAGGTTTCACCCCTCCACTTT.